What follows is one T cell receptor beta chain and its context. Its antigen specificity is not known. One end of the junction does not line up with germline, which may come from a read error. Library preparation used the immunoSEQ multiplex PCR assay. For the multiplex PCR, a mixture combining 60 forward primers for TCR Vbeta segments and 13 reverse primers for TCR Jbeta segments was used. Amplification of the CDR3 region of rearranged TCR beta genes was performed with a multiplex PCR assay on genomic DNA. On the Illumina HiSeq System, the amplified TCR beta libraries were sequenced as 87-base-pair reads. Turning to the authors' computational methods: In a later analysis, tens of millions of unique TCR beta chains were counted across the 500 to 850 repertoires, and approximately 11 million of these chains were shared by at least two donors. A nearest-neighbor algorithm error-corrected the raw reads and collapsed the reads into unique sequences, merging closely related sequences to remove PCR and sequencing errors. V, D and J gene segments were assigned by aligning CDR3 sequences to IMGT reference sequences. For a sequence to be retained, a match of at least six nucleotides to both a V gene segment and a J gene segment was required. A rearrangement counted as productive if the CDR3 had no stop codons and remained in frame with V and J, and every other rearrangement counted as non-productive. Following IMGT convention, CDR3 was defined as the stretch from the second conserved V-encoded cysteine up to the conserved J-encoded phenylalanine. In an earlier analysis of 587 of the donors, sequences lacking an unambiguous match to a single V gene segment were excluded. In an earlier analysis of approximately 610 of the donors, V segments were called functional above 56.7% productive rearrangements and were called segregating when the between-donor standard deviation exceeded 5%. A statistical classification framework was built for diagnosing cytomegalovirus status from the catalog of TCR beta chain sequences. A later analysis assigned V and J genes by comparing TCR nucleotide sequences with IMGT/GENE-DB human TR gene sequences. A later analysis assigned CDR3 sequences and most-parsimonious VDJ recombination scenarios with the TCRdist pipeline. In a later analysis, each TCR beta chain was defined by its CDR3 amino acid sequence together with its V-gene family, and reads without a unique V-gene family were excluded. A later analysis removed roughly 590 highly shared, low-generation-probability nucleotide sequences to deal with suspected cross-contamination and a sequencing artifact. In a later analysis, a clonal expansion index for each public chain was calculated from normalized within-repertoire ranks of inferred template counts. A later analysis computed generation probabilities with a VDJ recombination model fitted to out-of-frame rearrangements, and checked the results against IGoR. In a later analysis, hypergeometric tests were used to score TCR-TCR, TCR-HLA and TCR-CMV co-occurrence, with a repertoire-size bias correction applied to TCR pairs. In a later analysis, false discovery rates were estimated by permuting HLA or CMV assignments 20 times. A later analysis grouped co-occurring TCRs with DBSCAN, adding TCRdist sequence similarity when clustering within HLA-allele-positive subsets. Repertoires with fewer than 30,000 or more than 120,000 public chains were left out of co-occurrence clustering, as were five repertoires with anomalous nucleotide sharing. The table comes from immuneACCESS by way of TCRdb, which keeps in-frame sequences with V and J called. Part of the clones is missing from these tables; in studies checked, under half for an unresolved V gene and the rest for unknown reasons. V, J and clone size reflect that table, while D and trimming were determined from the DNA. The table kept for this sample lists roughly 100,000 clones. 3% to 4% of the sample is held by the ten biggest clonotypes.

The data were taken from a study of cytomegalovirus exposure and HLA in healthy donors (dated by TCRdb to about 2017). For the study in its entirety: An earlier analysis of approximately 550 of the donors reported approximately 290 Gb of sequence data and some 100 million unique TCR beta sequences from about 200 million T cells. The T cell repertoires of 666 subjects were profiled by immunosequencing and related to cytomegalovirus serostatus. Every repertoire in the discovery cohort had been generated on one and the same sequencing platform. An earlier analysis of around 580 of the donors used high-throughput TCR beta sequencing to judge whether each TCR beta V gene segment behaved as functional or pseudogenic. Among the roughly 430 genotyped donors, approximately 81% belonged to the genetic ancestry cluster associated with self-reported Caucasian donors. Among almost 400 genotyped donors of the cohort, an average of approximately 240,000 unique TCR beta nucleotide sequences were sequenced per donor, around 18% of them non-productive. Donor age, sex, ethnicity and CMV serostatus were compiled together with the repertoire data. HLA typing covered class I and class II loci at four-digit resolution. Roughly 300 gigabases of sequencing data and around 85 million unique TCR sequences made up an early release that covered 500 to 700 HLA-typed donors. The aim of the study was to test whether cataloging public T cell receptors could identify signatures of past pathogen exposure. Rather than drawing on any new phenotypic data, the later analysis identified candidate immune exposures from TCR beta sequences and the way those sequences occurred across donors. A few DR-DQ haplotypes were treated as single units for association and clustering because of strong linkage in the cohort. In a later analysis, previously published TCR beta repertoires from 670 or so donors were re-analyzed and high-resolution HLA genotyping was added so that TCR occurrence patterns could be studied. In addition to the first cohort of 500 to 850 subjects, a separate validation cohort of 120 different subjects was used. Typing coverage differed by locus: A, B, C, DRB1 and DQB1 were typed in about 629-640 donors, DQA1 in 500 to 550, DPA1 in approximately 610, and DPB1 in 472. A later genetic analysis used genome-wide SNP genotypes for 398 of the 666 donors, treating that subset as a discovery cohort. High-throughput TCR immunosequencing, statistical association of individual TCRs with disease status, and machine learning were combined to predict cytomegalovirus infection status.

CDR1 and CDR2 are read off the germline V gene as MDHEN and SYDVKM. Including the terminal cysteine and phenylalanine, the CDR3 comprises 12 residues. The retained sequence is limited to the CDR3, 36 bases, with the frame set at the first base. The cohort was made up of 500 to 800 healthy bone marrow donors. All cohort members were sampled while nominally healthy, although unrecorded immune exposures were likely present. The donor tested CMV seronegative, placing the donor among the roughly 350 seronegative members of the cohort. Each donor provided a peripheral blood sample, and peripheral blood mononuclear cells were used for TCR beta sequencing. Genomic DNA extraction from the blood cell samples was performed with the Qiagen DNeasy Blood Extraction Kit. Results the study describes overall, beyond this receptor: Some IMGT-functional V segments, including TRBV6-2 and TRBV6-3, could not be told apart with the 87-base-pair reads, so those segments were excluded. Presence/absence analyses assumed roughly uniform sequencing depth across donors, an assumption that may not hold. A later analysis reported that several top co-occurrence clusters appeared linked to parvovirus B19, influenza, CMV and Epstein-Barr virus. Linkage disequilibrium might explain the correlated functional status among segregating V segments, but an unknown experimental factor could not be ruled out. A later analysis found that most CMV-associated TCR beta chains appeared HLA-restricted, with HLA associations seemingly driven largely by CMV exposure. In an earlier analysis of 587 of the donors, most TCR beta V segments appeared in productive rearrangements about 87% or about 30% of the time, broadly matching IMGT annotations. A cluster of highly shared sequence variants was judged likely to be a technical artifact of the sequencing pipeline. About 17 rarely observed V segments, including chromosome 9 orphons, were excluded from the earlier analysis of just under 600 of the donors because counts were too low. In this cohort, only TCR beta chains were sequenced, and detectable features were limited by the absence of alpha or paired-chain data. In a later genetic analysis, a missense DCLRE1C variant was associated with V-gene and J-gene trimming of TCR beta chains, and the association was replicated in an independent cohort. Because some donors lacked HLA typing at each locus, the association tests relied only on the typed subset. Assigning TCR associations to individual alleles was difficult when HLA alleles, especially DR and DQ, strongly co-occurred. While some public TCRs were present in many individuals, most TCR sequences turned up only very rarely across donors. A total of 150 to 200 TCR beta chains were listed by the study as associated with cytomegalovirus. The authors suggested that the approach could potentially be generalized to other disease states and immunological phenotypes. In vitro tests confirmed that a few of the cytomegalovirus-associated TCR beta chains recognize cytomegalovirus antigens. In a later analysis, TCR association rates were found to vary across HLA loci, with the most associated TCRs seen for DRB1 alleles and the fewest for HLA-C alleles. A further reported finding was that TCR beta sequences accurately predicted the HLA-A and HLA-B alleles for most subjects in the first cohort. In a later analysis, HLA-associated TCR beta chains were found to be more clonally expanded and to have lower generation probabilities than equally common non-associated chains. The classifier was reported to diagnose cytomegalovirus status with high specificity and sensitivity in both the original and validation cohorts. In a later genetic analysis, fewer N-insertions in productive TCRs were reported among donors in an Asian-associated ancestry cluster than the roughly 700-donor mean. The only immune exposure information available for the cohort was CMV serostatus. A later analysis associated around 16,000 TCR beta sequences with specific HLA alleles at a false discovery rate of 0.05.

In this chain, TRBV28 is recombined with TRBJ1-6; no confident D gene assignment can be made. The sequenced sample was PBMCs. The TCR comes from a woman younger than 45 in good health and CMV-seronegative. The CDR3 in this case is CASCLGSSPLHF. The sequenced DNA: TGTGCCAGCTGTTTGGGGAGTTCACCCCTCCACTTT.